The clone carrying this TCR beta chain was seen only a few times. Its antigen remains unknown. TCRdb re-called the 5' RACE reads with MiXCR, one entry per CDR3 protein. The sample yields nearly 650,000 distinct CDR3 sequences, roughly 6.6% seen once. The sample belongs to a study of identical twins. There are 15 residues in the CDR3. The ends lost 5 bases at V and 5 bases at J; junction bases unmatched: 12. From germline, CDR1 is SGHDT and CDR2 YYEEEE. Each donor (without exception) was a healthy Caucasian. General study results and limits: For zero-insertion analyses, partial confounding could come from invariant MAIT and iNKT cells. Insertions ran lower in abundant cord blood beta clonotypes, though not in memory repertoires.

This same sample was also part of a study on yellow fever vaccine responses in identical twins.

The TCR sequence derives from a woman younger than 35 in good health. The chain combines TRBV5-6 with TRBJ2-7; 8 bases are a match to TRBD1. Material: PBMCs. CDR3 loop: CASRSQGAISHEQYF. As DNA, the CDR3 is TGTGCCAGCAGAAGTCAGGGGGCAATCTCTCACGAGCAGTACTTC.